A single sample is the source of the 11 T cell receptor beta chains below, sequenced in a study of T-cell memory formation after mild COVID-19. A single record per CDR3 protein comes from TCRdb applying MiXCR to the 5' RACE reads. This table has 110,000 to 150,000 distinct CDR3 sequences, about 14% appearing once. Sequencing used PBMCs or a T cell subset sorted from them (not recorded which). These receptors were collected from an adult woman who had mild COVID-19 (a few samples of this study predate the infection). Cell type and time point are not known.

The chain combines TRBV24-1 with TRBJ2-1; no reliable D call. V lost 7 bases, J lost 0 bases, and 6 bases lay in between. Germline V gene data show CDR1 as KGHDR and CDR2 as SFDVKD. The CDR3 contains 13 residues. CDR3 region: CATRDGSYNEQFF. The CDR3 nucleotides are TGTGCCACCAGGGACGGCTCCTACAATGAGCAGTTCTTC.

V usage is TRBV12-3 or TRBV12-4 and J usage is TRBJ2-7; TRBD1 agrees at 8 bases. The CDR3 is 14 residues long. V trimming: 5 bases; J trimming: 2 bases; junction bases outside the gene matches: 5. This CDR3 reads CASSEDRVAYEQYF. For the CDR3, the DNA is TGTGCCAGCAGTGAGGACAGGGTGGCCTACGAGCAGTACTTC.

This clonotype was observed a handful of times. The chain is built from TRBV7-9 and TRBJ2-1; D remains unclear. Between the trimmed V and J ends, which lost 2 bases and 0 bases, there was a span of 8 bases. The germline gives CDR1 SEHNR, CDR2 FQNEAQ (reference sequence). CDR3 length: 15 residues. The CDR3 loop reads CASSLLGTSYNEQFF. The CDR3 coding sequence is TGTGCCAGCAGCTTATTAGGTACCTCCTACAATGAGCAGTTCTTC. Based on the CDR3 plus reference TRBV7-9 and TRBJ2-1, the full variable domain is DTGVSQNPRHKITKRGQNVTFRCDPISEHNRLYWYRQTLGQGPEFLTYFQNEAQLEKSRLLSDRFSAERPKGSFSTLEIQRTEQGDSAMYLCASSLLGTSYNEQFFGPGTRLTVL.

Only a few counts were recorded for this clonotype. The chain joins TRBV6-2 or TRBV6-3 to TRBJ2-2, with 7 bases fitting TRBD1. CDR3 size: 13 residues. The germline V gene has CDR1 MNHEY and CDR2 SVGEGT. As DNA, the CDR3 is TGTGCAGGGGGCAGGGGCAACACCGGGGAGCTGTTTTTT. Residues: CAGGRGNTGELFF.

V gene TRBV12-5 combines with J gene TRBJ2-1; D gene ambiguous. The CDR3 has 13 residues. V was pared by 5 bases and J by 4 bases, with 9 bases between. CDR1 LGHNT and CDR2 FRNRAP come from the germline V gene. The CDR3 loop reads CASGIGVYNEQFF. The CDR3 DNA is TGTGCTAGTGGTATCGGTGTTTACAATGAGCAGTTCTTC.

The rearrangement joins TRBV5-1 to TRBJ2-1; D is uncertain. Trimming stripped 1 base from V and 0 bases from J, with 8 bases between. The CDR3 has 15 residues. Germline loops: CDR1 SGHRS, CDR2 YFSETQ. The CDR3 protein is CASSLRTTSYNEQFF. As DNA, the CDR3 is TGCGCCAGCAGCTTGCGAACAACCTCCTACAATGAGCAGTTCTTC.

The V call is TRBV2, the J call TRBJ1-5; 11 nucleotides line up with TRBD1. The V gene end was trimmed by 6 bases and the J gene end by 4 bases; junction bases not matched to a gene: 2. CDR1 and CDR2 from the germline V gene are SNHLY and FYNNEI. The CDR3 extends over 14 amino acids. CDR3: CASSRDRGNQPQHF. In DNA form, the CDR3 reads TGTGCCAGCAGCCGGGACAGGGGGAATCAGCCCCAGCATTTT.

The chain recombines TRBV4-3 with TRBJ2-4; D gene uncertain. Deletions cut 0 bases from V and 0 bases from J, with 12 bases between. This CDR3 is 17 amino acids long. CDR1 and CDR2 (germline): LGHNA, YSLEER. DNA for the CDR3: TGCGCCAGCAGCCAAGATATGATAGGGCTAGCCAAAAACATTCAGTACTTC. Residues: CASSQDMIGLAKNIQYF.

The sample holds many counts of this clonotype. This chain joins TRBV4-1 and TRBJ2-7; TRBD1 matches 7 bases. V lost 0 bases to trimming and J lost 2 bases; unmatched junction nucleotides: 7. Germline V lookup: CDR1 MGHRA, CDR2 YSYEKL. The CDR3 has 16 residues. The CDR3 here is CASSQDFDRAAYEQYF. The CDR3 coding sequence is TGCGCCAGCAGCCAAGATTTTGACAGGGCCGCCTACGAGCAGTACTTC.

Many counts were recorded for this clonotype. The gene calls are TRBV29-1 and TRBJ2-7, with D maybe TRBD2 (5 bases). V gave up 4 bases and J gave up 0 bases, with 10 bases separating them. The CDR3 spans 13 residues. CDR1 is SQVTM and CDR2 is ANQGSEA in the germline V gene. CDR3 in DNA: TGCAGCGTTGGGGAGAGTGGCTCCTACGAGCAGTACTTC. The encoded protein is CSVGESGSYEQYF.

This sequence joins TRBV6-5 and TRBJ2-6, with no clear D. The CDR3 covers 17 residues. Germline values: CDR1 MNHEY, CDR2 SVGAGI. The germline V and J ends were trimmed by 8 bases and 0 bases, with 17 bases remaining between them. In DNA form, the CDR3 reads TGTGCCAGCTGTAGGGCCCTTGTGGGCTCTGGGGCCAACGTCCTGACTTTC. This codes for CASCRALVGSGANVLTF.